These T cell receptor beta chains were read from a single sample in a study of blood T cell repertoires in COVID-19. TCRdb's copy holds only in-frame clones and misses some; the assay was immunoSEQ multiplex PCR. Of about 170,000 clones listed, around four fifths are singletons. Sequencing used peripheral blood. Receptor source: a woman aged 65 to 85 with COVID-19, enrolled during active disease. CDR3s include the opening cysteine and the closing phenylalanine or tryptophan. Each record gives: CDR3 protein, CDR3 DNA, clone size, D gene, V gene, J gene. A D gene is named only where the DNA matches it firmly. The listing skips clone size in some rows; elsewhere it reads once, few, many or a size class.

CDR3aa: CASSLELVTGGYTF; CDR3nt: TGTGCCAGCAGCTTAGAATTAGTGACAGGTGGCTACACCTTC; abundance: -; d_gene: -; v_gene: TRBV11-2; j_gene: TRBJ1-2
CDR3aa: CATSRDLAGWEETQYF; CDR3nt: TGTGCCACCAGCAGAGATTTGGCGGGATGGGAAGAGACCCAGTACTTC; abundance: few; d_gene: -; v_gene: TRBV15; j_gene: TRBJ2-5
CDR3aa: CASSLGGTGVNEQFF; CDR3nt: TGTGCCAGCAGCTTAGGGGGGACAGGGGTCAATGAGCAGTTCTTC; abundance: -; d_gene: TRBD1; v_gene: TRBV7-8; j_gene: TRBJ2-1
CDR3aa: CASREQGTGELFF; CDR3nt: TGTGCCAGCAGGGAGCAGGGAACCGGGGAGCTGTTTTTT; abundance: -; d_gene: -; v_gene: TRBV12-3/TRBV12-4; j_gene: TRBJ2-2
CDR3aa: CASSLLSGVGTEAFF; CDR3nt: TGTGCCAGCAGTTTATTATCCGGGGTGGGCACTGAAGCTTTCTTT; abundance: -; d_gene: -; v_gene: TRBV27; j_gene: TRBJ1-1
CDR3aa: CASSQYWGEQPQHF; CDR3nt: TGTGCCAGCAGCCAATACTGGGGGGAGCAGCCCCAGCATTTT; abundance: -; d_gene: -; v_gene: TRBV4-2; j_gene: TRBJ1-5
CDR3aa: CASSSLGQLPNQPQHF; CDR3nt: TGTGCCAGCAGTTCCCTGGGACAGTTACCGAATCAGCCCCAGCATTTT; abundance: -; d_gene: TRBD1; v_gene: TRBV28; j_gene: TRBJ1-5
CDR3aa: CASSFSGTGRTEAFF; CDR3nt: TGTGCCAGCAGTTTTAGTGGGACAGGGAGGACTGAAGCTTTCTTT; abundance: -; d_gene: TRBD1; v_gene: TRBV27; j_gene: TRBJ1-1
CDR3aa: CATQSSLQGSQPQHF; CDR3nt: TGTGCCACCCAATCTAGCTTACAGGGGAGTCAGCCCCAGCATTTT; abundance: many; d_gene: TRBD1; v_gene: TRBV15; j_gene: TRBJ1-5
CDR3aa: CASSRDRGQFDYGYTF; CDR3nt: TGTGCCAGCAGTCGAGACAGGGGGCAGTTTGACTATGGCTACACCTTC; abundance: -; d_gene: TRBD1; v_gene: TRBV28; j_gene: TRBJ1-2
CDR3aa: CASSPDPAGDQPQHF; CDR3nt: TGCGCCAGCAGCCCAGATCCTGCGGGGGATCAGCCCCAGCATTTT; abundance: -; d_gene: -; v_gene: TRBV5-1; j_gene: TRBJ1-5
CDR3aa: CASGGFDSGTDTQYF; CDR3nt: TGTGCCAGCGGGGGCTTTGACTCGGGCACAGATACGCAGTATTTT; abundance: -; d_gene: -; v_gene: TRBV27; j_gene: TRBJ2-3
CDR3aa: CASSQRGTDTQYF; CDR3nt: TGTGCCAGCAGCCAGAGGGGGACAGATACGCAGTATTTT; abundance: -; d_gene: -; v_gene: TRBV3-1/TRBV3-2; j_gene: TRBJ2-3
CDR3aa: CASSPDRVGFYEQYF; CDR3nt: TGCGCCAGCAGCCCGGACAGGGTGGGTTTCTACGAGCAGTACTTC; abundance: -; d_gene: TRBD1; v_gene: TRBV4-1; j_gene: TRBJ2-7
CDR3aa: CAISERTGVKPLHF; CDR3nt: TGTGCCATCAGTGAGAGGACAGGGGTGAAACCCCTCCACTTT; abundance: -; d_gene: TRBD1; v_gene: TRBV10-3; j_gene: TRBJ1-6
CDR3aa: CASSPLEKAGYTF; CDR3nt: TGTGCCAGCTCACCATTGGAGAAGGCTGGCTACACCTTC; abundance: -; d_gene: -; v_gene: TRBV18; j_gene: TRBJ1-2
CDR3aa: CASSFSETGAFF; CDR3nt: TGTGCCAGCAGCTTTTCGGAAACAGGAGCTTTCTTT; abundance: few; d_gene: -; v_gene: TRBV5-5; j_gene: TRBJ1-1
CDR3aa: CASSEATGTGNLNYGYTF; CDR3nt: TGTGCCAGCAGTGAGGCTACCGGGACAGGGAACTTAAACTATGGCTACACCTTC; abundance: -; d_gene: TRBD1; v_gene: TRBV2; j_gene: TRBJ1-2